Listed below are T cell receptor beta chains from one sample, sequenced in a study of blood T cell repertoires in COVID-19. Produced via immunoSEQ multiplex PCR; TCRdb's table is partial and in-frame only. Among 230,000 or so clones, around 83% were seen once, and the ten largest hold more than 6.5%. The sequenced material came from peripheral blood. These receptors were obtained from a man aged 35 to 55 with active or convalescent COVID-19. Both conserved end residues are part of each CDR3. A D gene is named only where the DNA matches it firmly. Part of the rows lack a size; the others show once, few, many or a class for expanded clones.

TRBV2	NA	TRBJ2-1	TRBD2	TGTGCCAGCCGACAAAGCGGGGGGGCCCCCAATGAGCAGTTCTTC	CASRQSGGAPNEQFF
TRBV7-2	NA	TRBJ1-1	NA	TGTGCCAGCAGCGTAGGCAGGGGCAGGAACACTGAAGCTTTCTTT	CASSVGRGRNTEAFF
TRBV5-1	many	TRBJ2-2	TRBD2	TGCGCCAGCAGCCCCCCCGGACTAGCGGACACCGGGGAGCTGTTTTTT	CASSPPGLADTGELFF
TRBV29-1	NA	TRBJ2-2	TRBD1	TGCAGCGTTGGGGACAGGGGCGACACCGGGGAGCTGTTTTTT	CSVGDRGDTGELFF
TRBV9	few	TRBJ2-7	NA	TGTGCCAGCAGCGTAGAAGGTGACGAGGGCGAGCAGTACTTC	CASSVEGDEGEQYF
TRBV4-2	few	TRBJ1-6	TRBD1	TGTGCCAGCAGCCAAGATAAGAGCCGCGGGACAGCGAATAATTCACCCCTCCACTTT	CASSQDKSRGTANNSPLHF
TRBV6-2/TRBV6-3	few	TRBJ1-1	TRBD1	TGTGCCAGCAGTCCACAGGCGGGACAGGGGGCTGAAGCTTTCTTT	CASSPQAGQGAEAFF
TRBV12-1	once	TRBJ2-5	NA	TGTGCCAGCAGCTCAAATTTAACGGACAGGGATTTGGTGTACCAAGAGACCCAGTACTTC	CASSSNLTDRDLVYQETQYF
TRBV15	NA	TRBJ1-4	TRBD1	TGTGCCACCAGCAGAGATATAACAGGGGGCGAAAAACTGTTTTTT	CATSRDITGGEKLFF
TRBV30	NA	TRBJ2-7	TRBD1	TGTGCCTGGAAGAGCCGGGACAGCTCCTACGAGCAGTACTTC	CAWKSRDSSYEQYF
TRBV5-1	NA	TRBJ1-4	NA	TGCGCCAGCAGCTTGCTCGCAACTAATGAAAAACTGTTTTTT	CASSLLATNEKLFF
TRBV3-1/TRBV3-2	NA	TRBJ1-2	NA	TGTGCCAGCAGCCAAGCAGGGGAAACTAACTATGGCTACACCTTC	CASSQAGETNYGYTF
TRBV3-1/TRBV3-2	few	TRBJ1-1	NA	TGTGCCAGCAGCCAAGCGACTGAAGCTTTCTTT	CASSQATEAFF
TRBV7-3	NA	TRBJ2-5	NA	TGTGCCAGCAGCTTAACGGGAGACGTACAGACGTACCAAGAGACCCAGTACTTC	CASSLTGDVQTYQETQYF
TRBV21-1	NA	TRBJ2-2	NA	TGTGCCAGCAGCCCCCGGGACAGGGACACCGGGGAGCTGTTTTTT	CASSPRDRDTGELFF
TRBV6-1	NA	TRBJ2-7	NA	TGTGCCAGCAGTGAAGGTTGGGGAGGACAGTACTTC	CASSEGWGGQYF
TRBV9	NA	TRBJ2-2	TRBD2	TGTGCCAGCAGCGCCCGAGACATCACTAGCGGGAACACCGGGGAGCTGTTTTTT	CASSARDITSGNTGELFF
TRBV7-3	NA	TRBJ2-1	TRBD2	TGTGCCAGCAGCCTAGCGGGAGAAATGTTCTTC	CASSLAGEMFF
TRBV4-1	NA	TRBJ2-7	TRBD1	TGCGCCAGCAGCCCTCCGGGACAGGGCTACGAGCAGTACTTC	CASSPPGQGYEQYF
TRBV19	NA	TRBJ1-2	TRBD1	TGTGCCAGTAATAGGGACAGCTCCTTTCTTAGAGGCTACACCTTC	CASNRDSSFLRGYTF
TRBV6-6	NA	TRBJ2-7	TRBD1	TGTGCCAGCGGGGGACAGGGGGAGTCCTACGAGCAGTACTTC	CASGGQGESYEQYF
TRBV6-6	NA	TRBJ1-1	NA	TGTGCCAGCAGTTACGGTACATTAGGGGACACTGAAGCTTTCTTT	CASSYGTLGDTEAFF
TRBV29-1	NA	TRBJ2-5	NA	TGCAGCGTTGGAGGGGGGGAGGCTAGCCAGGAGACCCAGTACTTC	CSVGGGEASQETQYF
TRBV7-6	NA	TRBJ2-1	TRBD1	TGTGCCAGCAGGGAAGGGACAGGGGGATACAATGAGCAGTTCTTC	CASREGTGGYNEQFF
TRBV11-3	NA	TRBJ1-2	NA	TGTGCCAGCAGCTTAGCCCCCCAGGGTATCTATGGCTACACCTTC	CASSLAPQGIYGYTF
TRBV11-3	NA	TRBJ2-5	NA	TGTGCCAGCGGAGTTACGGGGTACCAAGAGACCCAGTACTTC	CASGVTGYQETQYF
TRBV2	NA	TRBJ1-5	TRBD1	TGTGCCAGCAGTACGGGACAGGGGATGAGCAATCAGCCCCAGCATTTT	CASSTGQGMSNQPQHF
TRBV5-4	once	TRBJ1-2	NA	TGTGCCAGCAGCTTTAGTCAGGACTATGGCTACACCTTC	CASSFSQDYGYTF
TRBV4-2	few	TRBJ1-1	NA	TGTGCCAGCAGCCAAGGGGAAACAGGTTGGACTGAAGCTTTCTTT	CASSQGETGWTEAFF
TRBV5-4	NA	TRBJ2-7	NA	TGTGCCAGCAGCTTGGGGGGCCGGATCAACGAGCAGTACTTC	CASSLGGRINEQYF
TRBV19	NA	TRBJ1-4	TRBD1	TGTGCCAGTACCCTGAGACAGGGCGGAAATGAAAAACTGTTTTTT	CASTLRQGGNEKLFF
TRBV7-2	NA	TRBJ1-2	NA	TGTGCCAGCACCCCGGTGAGTGGCTATGGCTACACCTTC	CASTPVSGYGYTF
TRBV27	once	TRBJ2-1	NA	TGTGCCAGCAGTTTTAGAAGCTCCTACAATGAGCAGTTCTTC	CASSFRSSYNEQFF
TRBV4-1	NA	TRBJ1-5	TRBD1	TGCGCCAGCAGCCAAGCGACAGGGATTAATCAGCCCCAGCATTTT	CASSQATGINQPQHF
TRBV14	NA	TRBJ2-1	NA	TGTGCCAGCAGCCAAAGAACAGTAAACAATGAGCAGTTCTTC	CASSQRTVNNEQFF
TRBV27	NA	TRBJ2-5	TRBD2	TGTGCCAGCAGTTTAATAAGGACTAGCGGGGGGCACCACCAAGAGACCCAGTACTTC	CASSLIRTSGGHHQETQYF
TRBV29-1	once	TRBJ2-7	NA	TGCAGCGCCACCACTACCTACGAGCAGTACTTC	CSATTTYEQYF
TRBV6-5	NA	TRBJ2-3	NA	TGTGCCAGCAGACCAGGTGGCTTTAGCACAGATACGCAGTATTTT	CASRPGGFSTDTQYF
TRBV7-6	NA	TRBJ1-1	NA	TGTGCCAGCAGATCGGGACAGAACACTGAAGCTTTCTTT	CASRSGQNTEAFF
TRBV3-1/TRBV3-2	once	TRBJ2-7	TRBD2	TGTGCCAGCAGCCGCGGACTAGCGGGAGCGCTATGGGAGCAGTACTTC	CASSRGLAGALWEQYF
TRBV18	NA	TRBJ2-5	NA	TGTGCCAGCTCATCAGACATGGGGCTTACCGGAGAGACCCAGTACTTC	CASSSDMGLTGETQYF
TRBV9	NA	TRBJ2-3	TRBD2	TGTGCCAGCAGCTCCAGCCGGGGGACTAGCGGGAGGGCCTTGGGAGATACGCAGTATTTT	CASSSSRGTSGRALGDTQYF
TRBV30	NA	TRBJ2-1	TRBD2	TGTGCCTGGAGTACCGGACTAGCCCACAATGAGCAGTTCTTC	CAWSTGLAHNEQFF
TRBV18	NA	TRBJ1-6	NA	TGTGCCAGCTCACTCCCGGACAGACCCCTCCACTTT	CASSLPDRPLHF
TRBV24-1	NA	TRBJ1-2	NA	TGTGCCACCAGTGATCCACAACTCGCGGGGGCGGGAGGCTACACCTTC	CATSDPQLAGAGGYTF
TRBV5-1	NA	TRBJ2-5	TRBD1	TGCGCCAGCAGCCGCTGGGACAGCCAAGAGACCCAGTACTTC	CASSRWDSQETQYF
TRBV27	NA	TRBJ1-2	NA	TGTGCCAGCAGTGGCCCAGCGATTGATGGCTACACCTTC	CASSGPAIDGYTF